Shown below are 9 T cell receptor beta chains from a single sample sequenced in a study of OX40 agonist ivuxolimab in advanced cancers. Method: immunoSEQ multiplex PCR; TCRdb's copy keeps in-frame clones and lacks some. Seen here are roughly 41,000 clones, about 82% observed once, and the top ten hold just under 40%. The input for sequencing was CD4+ or CD8+ T cells sorted from blood, taken in a trial of the OX40 agonist ivuxolimab. All receptors come from an adult with an advanced solid tumor such as melanoma, head and neck, liver or kidney cancer.

This clone was seen only once. The junction and the germline gene differ at one end; a read error may be behind it. J is TRBJ2-5 and V is TRBV5-1; the match to TRBD1 covers 8 bases. The CDR3 has 14 residues. CDR1 and CDR2 from the germline V gene are SGHRS and YFSETQ. The CDR3: CASSIGQGQGTQYF. The CDR3 DNA follows: TGCGCCAGCAGCATAGGACAGGGACAAGGGACCCAGTACTTC.

Only one count was recorded for this clone. The chain has TRBV29-1 and TRBJ2-3, with 7 bases that match TRBD1. V dropped 3 bases and J dropped 2; count of bases not matched to a gene: 5. The CDR3 has 14 residues. The V gene's germline CDR1 is SQVTM and CDR2 ANQGSEA. The CDR3 region is CSVEATGVTDTQYF. CDR3 bases: TGCAGCGTTGAGGCTACAGGGGTCACAGATACGCAGTATTTT.

V is TRBV30 and J is TRBJ2-5, with D possibly being TRBD2 (5 bases). Trimming took 3 bases from V and 2 from J, leaving 16 bases between them. The CDR3 runs 15 residues. Per the germline V gene, CDR1 is GTSNPN and CDR2 is SVGIG (reference sequence). The CDR3 region has the DNA TGTGCCTGGAGCCTAAACTCCGGGAAGCAAGAGACCCAGTACTTC. Protein sequence: CAWSLNSGKQETQYF.

This chain connects TRBV10-3 to TRBJ2-5; 11 bases line up with TRBD1. This CDR3 comprises 15 residues. CDR1 is ENHRY, CDR2 SYGVKD, per germline. J gave up 4 bases and V 5 bases, and 6 bases lay outside the gene matches. In DNA, the CDR3 is TGTGCCATCAGTAAAACCGGGACAGGGGGAGAGACCCAGTACTTC. It codes for CAISKTGTGGETQYF.

This clone was seen only a few times. V gene TRBV6-5 combines with J gene TRBJ1-5; TRBD1 might be the D (5 bases). The germline V gene has CDR1 MNHEY and CDR2 SVGAGI. Trimming took off 5 bases at V and 7 bases at J, with 12 bases between the two ends. CDR3 size: 13 residues. CDR3 nucleotides: TGTGCCAGCAGTGAGGAAGGGGTGCAGCCCCAGCATTTT. Translated: CASSEEGVQPQHF.

V gene TRBV2 combines with J gene TRBJ1-2, with 7 bases aligning to TRBD1. Germline lookup yields CDR1 SNHLY and CDR2 FYNNEI. The CDR3 is made up of 14 amino acids. V was pared by 8 bases and J by 0 bases, with 6 bases of the junction left unmatched. CDR3 in amino acids: CASGQGTANYGYTF. The CDR3 bases are TGTGCCAGCGGCCAAGGGACAGCTAACTATGGCTACACCTTC.

The rearrangement uses TRBV5-1 and TRBJ1-1; TRBD1 aligns across 7 bases. The V gene end was trimmed by 4 bases and the J gene end by 1 base; junction bases not matched to a gene: 10. Germline assignment: CDR1 SGHRS and CDR2 YFSETQ. CDR3 length: 16 residues. As DNA, the CDR3 is TGCGCCAGCAGCCTGGTGACAGGGACGACGAACACTGAAGCTTTCTTT. Translating gives CASSLVTGTTNTEAFF.

This clone occurred once. The chain links TRBV10-3 to TRBJ2-5, with a tentative D call TRBD1 (6 bases). The CDR3 extends over 12 amino acids. Trimming took 2 bases from V and 5 from J, leaving 6 bases between them. Per germline, CDR1 ENHRY and CDR2 SYGVKD. CDR3 sequence (DNA): TGTGCCATCAGTGAGCAGGGGGAGACCCAGTACTTC. Translating it yields CAISEQGETQYF.

The J gene is TRBJ1-6, the V gene TRBV2; D is unresolved. Germline V gene lookup returns CDR1 SNHLY and CDR2 FYNNEI. The germline V and J ends were trimmed by 8 bases and 0 bases, with 8 bases remaining between them. The CDR3 is 14 amino acids. The CDR3 bases are TGTGCCAGCCACGGGGTCTCCTATAATTCACCCCTCCACTTT. This sequence encodes CASHGVSYNSPLHF.